This TCR beta chain originates from a study of blood T cell repertoires in COVID-19. The ends were cut back, 1 base at V and 0 bases at J, with 6 bases in the middle. The CDR3 consists of 14 residues. Germline V CDR1 and CDR2: SEHNR, FQNEAQ (reference sequence). Profiling relied on immunoSEQ multiplex PCR, and the TCRdb table lists in-frame clones only, not all of them. The top ten hold approximately 1.2% of the sample, which has roughly 400,000 clones, 85% to 90% seen once. Participants reported their clinical history, and cohort assignment relied on those reports. For recovered donors of Cohort 3, there were two negative PCRs, clearance, or symptom resolution.

Input material: PBMCs or T cells enriched from blood (not recorded which). This chain links TRBV7-9 with TRBJ2-5, with a tentative D call TRBD2 (5 bases). This receptor was obtained from a man aged 30 to 45 who had recovered from COVID-19. The CDR3 here is CASSLGEYQETQYF. For the CDR3, the DNA is TGTGCCAGCAGCTTAGGGGAGTACCAAGAGACCCAGTACTTC.